This T cell receptor beta chain was recorded in a study of Graves' ophthalmopathy and Graves' hyperthyroidism. Establishment of the diagnosis relied upon clinical symptoms, serum thyroxine, TRAb, thyroid ultrasound and orbital computed tomography. Trimming removed 6 bases from V and 6 bases from J; junction bases left unmatched: 7. Germline V gene data show CDR1 as MNHEY and CDR2 as SVGAGI. CDR3 size: 13 residues. This clonotype has a count of ten or more. The study amplified TCR beta CDR3 regions using RNA transcripts. A first-round RT-PCR used HTBI primers, followed by a second-round multiplex PCR. A single record per CDR3 protein comes from TCRdb applying MiXCR to the multiplex PCR reads. The data contain hundreds of thousands of distinct CDR3 sequences, about 21% of them singletons.

The V gene is TRBV6-5, the J gene TRBJ1-1, with TRBD1 identical over 7 bases. Sample: peripheral blood. The TCR was taken from a woman between 18 and 29 years old with stable Graves' hyperthyroidism. The CDR3 nucleotides are TGTGCCAGCAGCATTGACAGGGTAGCTGAAGCTTTCTTT. This encodes CASSIDRVAEAFF.